This T cell receptor (beta chain) was documented in a study of blood T cell repertoires in COVID-19. Study context: COVID-19 samples from acute and convalescent phases originated in the United States, Italy and Spain. PBMCs, B-cell-depleted T cells, or T cells provided the cDNA or gDNA that made up the material.

The CDR3 contains 15 residues. Losses at the gene ends were 5 bases for V and 4 bases for J; bases not matched to a gene: 5. CDR1 and CDR2 (germline): SGDLS, YYNGEE. In the original analysis: Cell counts per sample came from amplifying reference gene primers. The repertoire was sequenced with immunoSEQ multiplex PCR; TCRdb's copy has only in-frame clones and lacks some. D and trimming were read from the DNA, whereas the V and J calls and clone size are those reported in that table. This sample has 110,000 to 150,000 clones, with 75% to 85% found just once. The sample consisted of peripheral blood. The chain is built from TRBV9 and TRBJ1-3; 11 nucleotides align to TRBD1. The sequence was obtained from a man in his 60s with active or convalescent COVID-19. The CDR3 nucleotides read TGTGCCAGCAGTCCGGGACAGGGGGACGGAAACACCATATATTTT. This translates into CASSPGQGDGNTIYF.